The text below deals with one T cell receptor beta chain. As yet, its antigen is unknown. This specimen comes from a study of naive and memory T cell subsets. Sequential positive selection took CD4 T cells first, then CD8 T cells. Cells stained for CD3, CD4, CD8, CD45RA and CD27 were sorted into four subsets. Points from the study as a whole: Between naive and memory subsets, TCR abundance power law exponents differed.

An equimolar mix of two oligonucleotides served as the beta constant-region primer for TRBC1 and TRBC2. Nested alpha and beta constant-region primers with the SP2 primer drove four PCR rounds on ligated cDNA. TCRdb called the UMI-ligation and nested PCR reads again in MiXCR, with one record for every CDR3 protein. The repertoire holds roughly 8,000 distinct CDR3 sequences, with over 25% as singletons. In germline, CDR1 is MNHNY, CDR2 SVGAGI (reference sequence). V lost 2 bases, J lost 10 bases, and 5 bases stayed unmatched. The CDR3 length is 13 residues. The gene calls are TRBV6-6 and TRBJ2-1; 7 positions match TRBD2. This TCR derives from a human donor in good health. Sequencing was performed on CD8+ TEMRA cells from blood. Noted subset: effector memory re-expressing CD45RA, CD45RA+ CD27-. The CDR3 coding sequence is TGTGCCAGCAGTTACGGGGGGGGGACCGAGCAGTTCTTC. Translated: CASSYGGGTEQFF.